This T cell receptor beta chain stems from a study of blood T cell repertoires in COVID-19. Study context: Spain, Italy and the United States supplied samples that represented acute and convalescent COVID-19. T cells, B-cell-depleted T cells, or PBMCs provided the cDNA or gDNA that served as material.

In the authors' methods: Estimation of nucleated cell counts was performed using reference gene primer amplification. Sequencing used immunoSEQ multiplex PCR; TCRdb keeps in-frame clones, though not all of them. Clone size and the V and J calls come from that table; the DNA yielded D and trimming. The table has some 90,000 clones, 75% to 85% seen once. The CDR3 is made up of 13 amino acids. Between the trimmed V and J ends, which lost 6 bases and 5 bases, there was a span of 14 bases. This chain uses TRBV12-3 or TRBV12-4 with TRBJ2-7; weak D call: TRBD1 (5 bases). The sequenced sample consisted of peripheral blood. The sequence derives from a human donor in a cohort sampled during active COVID-19. CDR3 amino acids: CASSQQLGHEQYF. DNA of the CDR3: TGTGCCAGCAGCCAACAATTGGGGCACGAGCAGTACTTC.